Below, one T cell receptor (beta chain) is given with its context. Its antigen remains undetermined. No base quality values were provided; no much bigger clone lies one nucleotide off. From the cysteine through the phenylalanine, the CDR3 covers 15 amino acids. This entry keeps only the CDR3 DNA: 45 bases, framed from base 1. Trimmed from V: 5 bases; trimmed from J: 5 bases; junction bases lacking a gene match: 7. The germline V gene (reference sequence) gives CDR1 as MNHEY and CDR2 as SMNVEV. The sample belongs to a study of cytomegalovirus exposure and HLA in healthy donors (dated by TCRdb to the late 2010s). About the study as a whole: An earlier analysis of about 530 of the donors reported 276 Gb of sequence data and 95 million to 140 million unique TCR beta sequences obtained from about 179 million T cells. An early release covering about 600 HLA-typed donors comprised about 300 gigabases of sequencing data and tens of millions of unique TCR sequences. Of the approximately 400 genotyped donors, 65% to 90% fell in the genetic ancestry cluster associated with self-reported Caucasian donors. The aim of the study was to test whether cataloging public T cell receptors could identify signatures of past pathogen exposure. The T cell repertoires of several hundred subjects were profiled by immunosequencing and related to cytomegalovirus serostatus. Along with the approximately 700-subject first cohort, a separate validation cohort of over 90 different subjects was used. To predict cytomegalovirus infection status, the study combined high-throughput TCR immunosequencing, statistical association of individual TCRs with disease status, and machine learning. In a later analysis, previously published TCR beta repertoires from 600 to 850 donors were re-analyzed and high-resolution HLA genotyping was added so that TCR occurrence patterns could be studied. Rather than drawing on any new phenotypic data, the later analysis identified candidate immune exposures from TCR beta sequences and the way those sequences occurred across donors. To decide whether each TCR beta V gene segment behaved as functional or pseudogenic, an earlier analysis of some 600 of the donors relied on high-throughput TCR beta sequencing. Alongside the repertoire data, information on donor age, sex, ethnicity and CMV serostatus was compiled. In a later genetic analysis, genome-wide SNP genotypes for about three fifths of the roughly 670 donors were used, and that subset was treated as a discovery cohort. Every discovery cohort repertoire had been produced on one sequencing platform. HLA typing covered class I and class II loci at four-digit resolution. The number of typed donors differed by locus: about 620-630 for A, B, C, DRB1 and DQB1; approximately 520 for DQA1; roughly 600 for DPA1; and 450 to 480 for DPB1. Roughly five DR-DQ haplotypes were handled as single units for association and clustering because linkage in the cohort was strong. Across under 500 genotyped donors of the cohort, an average of about 240,000 unique TCR beta nucleotide sequences per donor were sequenced, and approximately 17% of those sequences were non-productive.

General findings and caveats noted by the study authors: Cytomegalovirus status was reported to be diagnosed by the classifier with high specificity and sensitivity in both the original and validation cohorts. In an earlier analysis of several hundred of the donors, most TCR beta V segments were observed in productive rearrangements about 87% or about 30% of the time, broadly matching IMGT annotations. The presence/absence analyses assumed that sequencing depth was roughly uniform across donors, and that assumption may not be true. A cluster of highly shared sequence variants was judged likely to be a technical artifact of the sequencing pipeline. In a later analysis, TCR association rates were found to vary across HLA loci, with the most associated TCRs seen for DRB1 alleles and the fewest for HLA-C alleles. In a later analysis, about 16,000 TCR beta sequences were associated with specific HLA alleles at a false discovery rate of 0.05. Because the 87-base-pair reads could not distinguish some IMGT-functional V segments, including TRBV6-2 and TRBV6-3, those segments were excluded. In a later analysis, several top co-occurrence clusters were reported to appear linked to parvovirus B19, influenza, CMV and Epstein-Barr virus. A total of about 150 TCR beta chains were listed by the study as associated with cytomegalovirus. An association between a missense DCLRE1C variant and V-gene and J-gene trimming of TCR beta chains was found in a later genetic analysis and replicated in an independent cohort. A later genetic analysis reported fewer N-insertions in productive TCRs among donors in an Asian-associated ancestry cluster than the roughly 640-donor mean. In a later analysis, HLA-associated TCR beta chains showed more clonal expansion and lower generation probabilities than non-associated chains that were equally common. The authors suggested that the approach could potentially be extended to other disease states and immunological phenotypes. A later analysis found that most CMV-associated TCR beta chains appeared HLA-restricted, with HLA associations seemingly driven largely by CMV exposure. Because some donors lacked HLA typing at each locus, the association tests relied only on the typed subset. Linkage disequilibrium might explain the correlated functional status among segregating V segments, but an unknown experimental factor could not be excluded. When HLA alleles, especially DR and DQ, strongly co-occurred, TCR associations were difficult to assign to individual alleles. A further reported finding was that TCR beta sequences accurately predicted the HLA-A and HLA-B alleles for most subjects in the first cohort. Because counts were too low, around 18 rarely observed V segments, including chromosome 9 orphons, were left out of the earlier analysis of 587 of the donors. In vitro tests confirmed that three of the cytomegalovirus-associated TCR beta chains recognize cytomegalovirus antigens. Across donors, most TCR sequences were observed very rarely, whereas some public TCRs were present in many individuals. This cohort had only TCR beta chains sequenced, and the lack of alpha or paired-chain data limited which features could be detected. CMV serostatus was the only immune exposure information available for the cohort.

Preparation of the library involved the immunoSEQ multiplex PCR assay. For the multiplex PCR, a mixture combining 60 forward primers for TCR Vbeta segments and 13 reverse primers for TCR Jbeta segments was used. Amplification of the CDR3 region of rearranged TCR beta genes was performed with a multiplex PCR assay on genomic DNA. Amplified TCR beta libraries were sequenced as 87-base-pair reads on the Illumina HiSeq System. Processing in the source paper ran as follows. A later analysis counted tens of millions of unique TCR beta chains across the 550 to 800 repertoires, and 10 million to 12 million of these chains were shared by at least two donors. Raw reads were error-corrected and collapsed into unique sequences with a nearest-neighbor algorithm that merged closely related sequences to remove PCR and sequencing errors. V, D and J gene segments were assigned by aligning CDR3 sequences to IMGT reference sequences. For a sequence to be retained, a match of at least six nucleotides was required to both a V gene segment and a J gene segment. A rearrangement counted as productive if the CDR3 had no stop codons and remained in frame with V and J, and every other rearrangement counted as non-productive. CDR3 was defined according to IMGT convention as the region running from the second conserved V-encoded cysteine to the conserved J-encoded phenylalanine. In an earlier analysis of more than 550 of the donors, sequences lacking an unambiguous match to a single V gene segment were excluded. In an earlier analysis of 587 of the donors, V segments were called functional above 56.7% productive rearrangements and were called segregating when the between-donor standard deviation exceeded 5%. To diagnose cytomegalovirus status from the catalog of TCR beta chain sequences, a statistical classification framework was built. In a later analysis, V and J genes were assigned by comparing TCR nucleotide sequences against IMGT/GENE-DB human TR gene sequences. In a later analysis, CDR3 sequences and most-parsimonious VDJ recombination scenarios were assigned using the TCRdist pipeline. A later analysis defined each TCR beta chain by its CDR3 amino acid sequence plus V-gene family, and excluded reads lacking a unique V-gene family. To address suspected cross-contamination and a sequencing artifact, a later analysis removed 450 to 700 highly shared, low-generation-probability nucleotide sequences. A later analysis calculated a clonal expansion index for each public chain from normalized within-repertoire ranks of inferred template counts. A later analysis computed generation probabilities with a VDJ recombination model fitted to out-of-frame rearrangements, and checked the results against IGoR. Hypergeometric tests were used in a later analysis to score TCR-TCR, TCR-HLA and TCR-CMV co-occurrence, with a repertoire-size bias correction applied to the TCR pairs. False discovery rates were estimated in a later analysis by permuting HLA or CMV assignments 20 times. In a later analysis, co-occurring TCRs were grouped using DBSCAN, and TCRdist sequence similarity was added for clustering within HLA-allele-positive subsets. For co-occurrence clustering, repertoires with fewer than 30,000 or more than 120,000 public chains were excluded, along with several repertoires with anomalous nucleotide sharing. The clones in this table, taken by TCRdb from immuneACCESS, are in-frame only. Not every clone is retained; where verified, under half of the shortfall comes from an unresolved V gene, and the cause of the rest is unknown. For V, J and clone size, that table is used; D and trimming come from the DNA. The sample yields around 150,000 clones; about 61% were counted once. Roughly 2.5% of the sample is in the top ten clones.

In total, 630 or so healthy bone marrow donors made up the cohort. Cohort members were all nominally healthy when sampled, although unrecorded immune exposures were likely present. The donor was CMV seronegative and belonged to the group of 380 or so seronegative cohort members. Every donor gave a peripheral blood sample, and the peripheral blood mononuclear cells from that sample were used for TCR beta sequencing. The Qiagen DNeasy Blood Extraction Kit was used to extract genomic DNA from the blood cell samples. The V gene is TRBV27 and the J gene is TRBJ2-5, and 11 junctional nucleotides match TRBD2. Sample: PBMCs. The TCR originated in a woman between 40 and 55 years old in good health and CMV-seronegative. The nucleotide sequence is given as TGTGCCAGCAGTGTACTAGCGGGGGACGAGGAGACCCAGTACTTC. Its protein is CASSVLAGDEETQYF.